This T cell receptor beta chain originates from a study of blood T cells in healthy people across ages. A J-beta primer mix and a sample-barcoded 5' primer were used in a second PCR of roughly 6 to 12 cycles. A 12-random-nucleotide template-switch adaptor tagged each cDNA molecule. TCRdb passed the 5' RACE reads through MiXCR, listing each CDR3 protein once. Of about 500,000 distinct CDR3 sequences listed, around 24% were seen once; the top ten hold just under 9%. Regarding this clonotype: Its antigen is unidentified.

Germline CDR1 reads LGHNT; CDR2 reads FRNRAP. The CDR3 extends over 16 amino acids. The V end was cut by 2 bases, the J end by 2 bases, with 15 bases between. General study points: Diversity of TCR beta per million T cells declined in a roughly linear way with age.

These data are also associated with another study on T cells of mothers and their children. That work states: Related mother-child pairs shared slightly more overlap than unrelated pairs, but the difference was non-significant.

This sequence was found in a boy younger than 18 in good health. The sample was blood. This rearrangement joins TRBV12-5 to TRBJ2-5; D not certain. CDR3 region: CASGLPRRRIQETQYF. Written as DNA, the CDR3 is TGTGCTAGTGGTTTGCCCCGACGACGGATTCAAGAGACCCAGTACTTC.